This T cell receptor (beta chain) was captured by sequencing in a study of T cell changes during pregnancy in multiple sclerosis. The data were produced by immunoSEQ multiplex PCR, yet TCRdb's version contains in-frame clones alone and is incomplete. The sample shows roughly 72,000 clones, approximately 93% of them seen only once. V dropped 1 base and J dropped 1 base, with 8 bases sitting between them. The CDR3 length is 13 residues. Germline CDR1 GTSNPN, CDR2 SVGIG (reference sequence). This clonotype was obtained from a female donor with multiple sclerosis, enrolled in a pregnancy study. The chain uses TRBV30 and TRBJ2-7; D might be TRBD1 (6 bases). Sequences were derived from CD4+ T cells from peripheral blood mononuclear cells, sampled after pregnancy. CDR3 nucleotides: TGTGCCTGGAGTGCCCAGGGGTCCTACGAGCAGTACTTC. Translating gives CAWSAQGSYEQYF. Filled out from reference TRBV30 and TRBJ2-7, the complete variable domain reads SQTIHQWPATLVQPVGSPLSLECTVEGTSNPNLYWYRQAAGRGLQLLFYSVGIGQISSEVPQNLSASRPQDRQFILSSKKLLLSDSGFYLCAWSAQGSYEQYFGPGTRLTVT.